The clone carrying this T cell receptor beta chain was observed many times. What it binds is unknown. This record belongs to a study of regulatory T cells in long-lasting Graves disease. Study-wide points: There was favoring of TRBV28, TRBJ1-2 and TRBJ2-5 in persistent disease.

Documented time point: newly diagnosed GD, antithyroid drugs for less than 3 months. Construction of the TCR library relied on RNA isolated from PBMCs. Graves' disease diagnosis used American Thyroid Association guidelines. CDR3 regions were amplified by Arm-PCR using iRepertoire HTBI primers to build TCR beta libraries. TCRdb called the multiplex PCR reads again in MiXCR, with one record for every CDR3 protein. The data contain around 250,000 distinct CDR3 sequences, 20% to 25% of them singletons. CDR3 length: 15 amino acids. The germline gives CDR1 SNHLY, CDR2 FYNNEI. The J segment lost 5 bases and the V segment lost 4 bases, leaving 6 bases of the junction unmatched.

This sequence joins TRBV2 and TRBJ2-1, with 9 bases lining up with TRBD1. Sequences were derived from peripheral blood mononuclear cells (PBMCs), sampled at new diagnosis, from a patient treated with antithyroid drugs. The TCR sequence derives from a female donor with Graves disease. CDR3 region: CASSAVGTGNNEQFF. The CDR3 bases are TGTGCCAGCAGTGCCGTCGGGACAGGGAACAATGAGCAGTTCTTC.